This T cell receptor beta chain is from a study of T cells in tuberculosis. Germline-derived CDR1 and CDR2 are MGHRA and YSYEKL. This CDR3 comprises 19 residues. V lost 0 bases to trimming and J lost 1 base; unmatched junction nucleotides: 10. The protocol was immunoSEQ multiplex PCR, while the TCRdb copy is restricted to in-frame clones and leaves out a portion. The table has over 30,000 clones, 95% to 97% seen once. At study entry, adolescents had tuberculin skin tests and IGRA screening. Each clinical donor contributed on average around 100,000 T cells from unsorted cryopreserved PBMC. The chain combines TRBV4-1 with TRBJ1-5, with TRBD1 matching over 9 bases. This clonotype originated in a donor between 5 and 29 years old with latent tuberculosis or without tuberculosis infection. The specimen sequenced was PBMCs. The CDR3 spells CASSQDVTGGSRSNQPQHF. CDR3 DNA: TGCGCCAGCAGCCAAGATGTAACAGGGGGCTCGCGGAGCAATCAGCCCCAGCATTTT.